Listed here are 4 T cell receptor beta chains from one sample, sequenced in a study of cytomegalovirus exposure and HLA in healthy donors. Primers: 60 Vbeta forward and 13 Jbeta reverse. The repertoire was sequenced with immunoSEQ multiplex PCR; TCRdb's copy has only in-frame clones and lacks some. The sample holds about 270,000 clones, 75% to 90% seen once. Sequencing was carried out using PBMCs. Every receptor here comes from a man aged 35-49 years in good health and CMV-seropositive.

The gene calls are TRBV4-2 and TRBJ1-5; no clear D gene. Germline lookup yields CDR1 LGHNA and CDR2 YNFKEQ. The CDR3 has 15 amino acids. Trimming cost V 1 base and J 0 bases, with 7 bases left between them. The CDR3 sequence: CASSQGVNSNQPQHF. The DNA for the CDR3 is TGTGCCAGCAGCCAAGGTGTTAATAGCAATCAGCCCCAGCATTTT.

As DNA, the CDR3 is TGTGCCAGCAGTGCGTCAGGGGTCCGTAATCTACGAGCGCAGTACTTC. As protein: CASSASGVRNLRAQYF. The chain carries TRBV25-1 and TRBJ2-7; tentatively, D is TRBD1 (6 bases). Germline lookup yields CDR1 MGHDK and CDR2 SYGVNS. Trimming stripped 4 bases from V and 9 bases from J, with 25 bases between. This CDR3 has 16 amino acids.

The chain is built from TRBV23-1 and TRBJ2-7, with a tentative D call TRBD1 (5 bases). TRBV23-1 is filed as an ORF, its function uncertain. Between the trimmed V and J ends, which lost 0 bases and 1 base, there was a span of 10 bases. The CDR3 extends over 15 amino acids. CDR3 nucleotide sequence: TGCGCCAGCAGTCAATCGAGGCAGGGTTCCTACGAGCAGTACTTC. The encoded protein is CASSQSRQGSYEQYF.

Here the CDR3 DNA reads TGCGCCAGCAAAGACAGGGCCCTCAACTACGAGCAGTACTTC. Translating gives CASKDRALNYEQYF. The V and J genes are TRBV10-1 and TRBJ2-7; 7 bases match TRBD1. Germline V gene lookup returns CDR1 WNHNN and CDR2 SYGVQD (reference sequence). The CDR3 sequence is 14 residues long. V was clipped by 7 bases and J by 3 bases; unmatched bases: 9.